This record looks at one TCR beta chain sequence and its context. Its target antigen remains unknown. The input lacks base qualities; no much larger clone sits a single base away. These data are taken from a study of a mutant IDH1 vaccine in newly diagnosed glioma (dated by TCRdb to the early 2020s). Regarding the study in general: Across visits V03 through V10, patients got a total of eight vaccinations, given in weeks 1, 3, 5, 7, 11, 15, 19 and 23. Of the approximately 35 treated patients, approximately 62% were male and 37.5% were female, and a mean age of roughly 37 years was recorded. Vaccination started 4-6 weeks after radiotherapy alone, or was given together with temozolomide cycles in the groups whose treatment included chemotherapy. For exploratory analyses, about 25 treated patients had longitudinal TCRB deep sequencing done wherever samples were available. Prior to enrollment, standard therapy consisting of radiotherapy alone, temozolomide alone, or radiochemotherapy with temozolomide had been administered to patients, with the combination being received by most patients. Six visits were used for peripheral blood collection: V03 (baseline), V05, V07, V10, V12 and V13. Study-wide conclusions, independent of this receptor: According to the authors, sample limitations meant that analyses of patient blood samples could not be reproduced. PBMC samples for TCRB deep sequencing were selected based on availability. Pseudoprogression seemed to be unrelated to changes in the top peripheral T cell clonotypes found by TCRB sequencing. Immune responses induced by the vaccine were seen in over 90% of patients across multiple MHC alleles.

This sample's time point label indicates: week 11, during vaccination. Each vaccine dose was 300 ug of a 20-mer mutant IDH1 peptide in Montanide, given subcutaneously with topical imiquimod. Newly diagnosed WHO grade 3 or 4 IDH1-mutant astrocytomas showing loss of nuclear ATRX were present in the donors. The samples were drawn from NOA16, a multicentre, single-arm, open-label phase I trial in Germany that tested a mutant IDH1 peptide vaccine in humans for the first time. Genomic DNA for TCRB sequencing was isolated from EDTA blood with the DNeasy Blood and Tissue Kit. Library method: the immunoSEQ multiplex PCR assay. Rearranged TCR beta chain sequences were amplified using the hsTCRB Kit according to the manufacturer's protocol. An Illumina MiSeq was used to sequence the TCRB libraries. Per the source publication's procedure: The proprietary platform of the kit vendor was used for demultiplexing, trimming and gene mapping. TCRdb provides this immuneACCESS table in a form limited to in-frame rearrangements. Some clones are lacking; in checked studies, under half of them reflect an unresolved V gene, and why the rest are absent is not known. That table is the source of V, J and clone size, and D and trimming were worked out from the DNA. A total of 50,000 or so clones appear in this sample, 91% of them only once. The ten top clones hold more than 2% of the sample.

Sequenced material: PBMCs, taken from a glioma patient whose treatment included an IDH1 peptide vaccine. The sequence was obtained from a man aged 45-65 years with glioma.

The DNA is as follows: TGTGCCAGCAGGGGCCGAGCGGGAGAAACCGGTTCCGAGCAGTACTTC. Its product reads: CASRGRAGETGSEQYF. The rearrangement joined TRBV25-1 to TRBJ2-7; 8 bases in between match TRBD2. The CDR3 measures 16 amino acids from cysteine to phenylalanine. The DNA shown is the 48-base CDR3, in frame from base 1. Trimming leaves V shorter by 6 bases and J shorter by 6 bases, with the junction holding 16 bases beyond the gene matches. Reading the germline V gene gives CDR1 MGHDK and CDR2 SYGVNS.